The 9 T cell receptor beta chains below all came from one sample that was sequenced in a study of cytotoxic CD8 clonotypes in ibrutinib-treated CLL. Repertoires were generated with immunoSEQ multiplex PCR, while TCRdb's copy carries only in-frame clones and drops some. This repertoire shows about 270,000 clones, roughly three quarters found once; its top ten account for 5.6%. This sample comprised PBMCs, obtained at disease progression, from a patient treated with ibrutinib. These receptors all stem from a human donor with chronic lymphocytic leukemia.

This clone came up once. In DNA form, the CDR3 reads TGTGCCAGCACCCTCGTGGGACCCACAGATACGCAGTATTTT. This translates into CASTLVGPTDTQYF. The gene calls are TRBV7-2 and TRBJ2-3; D possibly uses TRBD1 or TRBD2 (5 bases each). Germline V gene data show CDR1 as SGHTA and CDR2 as FQGNSA. The CDR3 contains 14 residues. The V end lost 7 bases, the J end lost 2 bases, and 13 bases lay between the germline ends.

The chain is built from TRBV7-9 and TRBJ1-2, with D perhaps TRBD1 (5 bases). Trimming removed 0 bases from V and 4 bases from J, with 12 bases in between. CDR3 length equals 15 residues. CDR1 SEHNR and CDR2 FQNEAQ come from the germline V gene (reference sequence). In DNA, the CDR3 is TGTGCCAGCAGCTTAGCGTTTAGGGGCCGCTATGGCTACACCTTC. This gives the protein CASSLAFRGRYGYTF.

CDR3 nucleotide sequence: TGTGCTAGTGGTTTGGTACTTGCTGACACCGGGGAGCTGTTTTTT. It codes for CASGLVLADTGELFF. The V and J genes are TRBV12-5 and TRBJ2-2; D remains ambiguous. V gave up 0 bases and J gave up 3 bases, with 8 bases separating them. The CDR3 has 15 amino acids. Per the germline V gene, CDR1 is LGHNT and CDR2 is FRNRAP. Variable domain in full (rest from reference TRBV12-5 and TRBJ2-2): DARVTQTPRHKVTEMGQEVTMRCQPILGHNTVFWYRQTMMQGLELLAYFRNRAPLDDSGMPKDRFSAEMPDATLATLKIQPSEPRDSAVYFCASGLVLADTGELFFGEGSRLTVL.

The chain uses TRBV29-1 and TRBJ2-7; D is perhaps TRBD1 (5 bases). This CDR3 has 13 residues. Germline V gene lookup returns CDR1 SQVTM and CDR2 ANQGSEA. Trimming took 2 bases from V and 0 from J, leaving 8 bases between them. The CDR3 loop reads CSVEWQGSYEQYF. CDR3 nucleotide sequence: TGCAGCGTTGAATGGCAGGGCTCCTACGAGCAGTACTTC.

V and J are TRBV18 and TRBJ2-7; the D gene is possibly TRBD2 (7 bases). The CDR3 is 13 residues long. Per germline, CDR1 KGHSH and CDR2 LQKENI. Trimming removed 8 bases at V and 3 bases at J, with 14 bases between. The CDR3 loop reads CASGIGGHYEQYF. The DNA for the CDR3 is TGTGCCAGCGGAATCGGGGGGCACTACGAGCAGTACTTC.

V is TRBV7-2 and J is TRBJ1-3; tentative D call: TRBD1 (6 bases). CDR1 is SGHTA, CDR2 FQGNSA, per germline. Between the trimmed V and J ends, which lost 3 bases and 3 bases, there was a span of 9 bases. This CDR3 has 14 amino acids. The CDR3 DNA sequence: TGTGCCAGCAGCTTTGGACAGATTGGAAACACCATATATTTT. Translation: CASSFGQIGNTIYF.

This clone was seen more than once but under ten times. The J gene is TRBJ1-5, the V gene TRBV18; 8 bases map to TRBD1. The V gene end was trimmed by 3 bases and the J gene end by 5 bases; junction bases not matched to a gene: 3. The CDR3 is made up of 14 amino acids. From germline, CDR1 is KGHSH and CDR2 LQKENI. For the CDR3, the DNA is TGTGCCAGCTCACCGGTACAGGGGGATCAGCCCCAGCATTTT. This encodes CASSPVQGDQPQHF.

This clone was found once. The chain joins TRBV11-3 to TRBJ2-2, with D possibly matching TRBD2 (5 bases). The CDR3 extends over 17 amino acids. V was shortened by 0 bases and J by 0 bases, with 11 bases between the two germline ends. Looked up from germline, CDR1 is SGHNT and CDR2 is YENEEA. Written as DNA, the CDR3 is TGTGCCAGCAGCTTAGAATTCGGGCGGGCGAACACCGGGGAGCTGTTTTTT. It encodes CASSLEFGRANTGELFF.

V is TRBV29-1 and J is TRBJ1-5; D possibly corresponds to TRBD1 (6 bases). Trimming shortened V by 1 base and J by 9 bases, and 31 bases separated the two germline ends. The germline gives CDR1 SQVTM, CDR2 ANQGSEA. This CDR3 is 19 amino acids long. The CDR3 coding sequence is TGCAGCGTTGAAGGCCGGTGGAAAGGGGGACACGGTGAGATCATGCCCCAGCATTTT. Translation: CSVEGRWKGGHGEIMPQHF.